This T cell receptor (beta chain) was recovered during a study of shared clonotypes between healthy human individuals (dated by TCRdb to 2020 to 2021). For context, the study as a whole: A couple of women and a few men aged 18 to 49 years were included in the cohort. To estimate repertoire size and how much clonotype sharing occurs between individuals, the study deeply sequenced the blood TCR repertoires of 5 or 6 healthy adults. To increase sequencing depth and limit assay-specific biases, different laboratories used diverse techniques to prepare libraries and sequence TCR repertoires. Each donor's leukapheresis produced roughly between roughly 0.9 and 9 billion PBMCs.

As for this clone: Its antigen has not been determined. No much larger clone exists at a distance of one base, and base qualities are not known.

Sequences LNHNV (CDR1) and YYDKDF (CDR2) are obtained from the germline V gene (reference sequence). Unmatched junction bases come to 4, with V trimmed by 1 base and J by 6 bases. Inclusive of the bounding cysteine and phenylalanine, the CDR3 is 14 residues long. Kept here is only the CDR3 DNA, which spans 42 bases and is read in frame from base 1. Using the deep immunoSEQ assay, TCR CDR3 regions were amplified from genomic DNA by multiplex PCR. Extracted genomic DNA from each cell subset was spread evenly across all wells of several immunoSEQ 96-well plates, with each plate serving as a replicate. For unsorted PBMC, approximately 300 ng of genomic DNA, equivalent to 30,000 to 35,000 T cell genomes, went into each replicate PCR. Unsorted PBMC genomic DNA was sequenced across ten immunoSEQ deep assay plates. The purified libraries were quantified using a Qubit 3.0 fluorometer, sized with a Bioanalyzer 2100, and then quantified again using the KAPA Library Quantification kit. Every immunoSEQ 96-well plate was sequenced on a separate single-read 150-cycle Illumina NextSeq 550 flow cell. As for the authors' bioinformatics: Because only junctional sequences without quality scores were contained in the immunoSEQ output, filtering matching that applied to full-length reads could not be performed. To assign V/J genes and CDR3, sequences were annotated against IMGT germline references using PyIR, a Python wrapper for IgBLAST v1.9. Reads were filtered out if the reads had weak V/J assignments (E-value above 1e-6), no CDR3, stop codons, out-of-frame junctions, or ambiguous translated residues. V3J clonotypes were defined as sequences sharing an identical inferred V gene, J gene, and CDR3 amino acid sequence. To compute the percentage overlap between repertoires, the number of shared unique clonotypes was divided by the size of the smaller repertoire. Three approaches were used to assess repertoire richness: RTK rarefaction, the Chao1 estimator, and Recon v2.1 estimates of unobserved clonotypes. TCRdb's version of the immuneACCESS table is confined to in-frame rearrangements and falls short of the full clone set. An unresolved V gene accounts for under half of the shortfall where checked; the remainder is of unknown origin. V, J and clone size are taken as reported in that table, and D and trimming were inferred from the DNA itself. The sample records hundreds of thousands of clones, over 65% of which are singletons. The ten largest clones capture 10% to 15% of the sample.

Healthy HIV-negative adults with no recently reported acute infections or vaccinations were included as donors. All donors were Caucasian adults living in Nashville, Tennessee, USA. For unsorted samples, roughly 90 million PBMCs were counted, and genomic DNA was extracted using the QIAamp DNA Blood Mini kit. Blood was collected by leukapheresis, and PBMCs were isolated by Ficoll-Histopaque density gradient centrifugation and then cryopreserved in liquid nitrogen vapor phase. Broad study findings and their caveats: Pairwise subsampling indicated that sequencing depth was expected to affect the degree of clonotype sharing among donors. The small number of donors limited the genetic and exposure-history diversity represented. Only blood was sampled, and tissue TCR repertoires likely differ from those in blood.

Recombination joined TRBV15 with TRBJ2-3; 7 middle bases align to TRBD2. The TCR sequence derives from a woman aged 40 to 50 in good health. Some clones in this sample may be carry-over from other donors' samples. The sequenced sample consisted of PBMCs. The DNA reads TGTGCCACCAGCAGAGTCCCTAGCGGTGATACGCAGTATTTT. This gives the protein CATSRVPSGDTQYF.